The source of this TCR beta chain is a study of T cell responses to AZD1222 COVID-19 vaccine. Repertoires were generated with immunoSEQ multiplex PCR, while TCRdb's copy carries only in-frame clones and drops some. The sample contains about 93,000 clones, 80% to 90% of which appear only once. The material was peripheral blood, obtained on day 0 of AZD1222 vaccination. This TCR came from an adult in good health.

The CDR3 region has the DNA TGTGCCTGGAGCGGCGCAAACTATGGCTACACCTTC. Protein product: CAWSGANYGYTF. The chain joins TRBV30 to TRBJ1-2, with unresolved D. Trimming pared 3 bases from V and 2 bases from J, leaving 7 bases between. In germline, CDR1 is GTSNPN, CDR2 SVGIG (reference sequence). This CDR3 has 12 amino acids.